This is a list of T cell receptor beta chains from one sample in a study of T cells in Graves' hyperthyroidism and ophthalmopathy. TCRdb re-derived calls from the multiplex PCR reads in MiXCR, one entry per CDR3 protein. This sample carries some 460,000 distinct CDR3 sequences, around 16% of them seen once, and the ten largest clones take around 7.3%. The specimen sequenced was blood. Every receptor here comes from a woman aged 18-30 years with Graves' hyperthyroidism. The CDR3 runs from the conserved cysteine through the conserved F or W. The order of the fields is V gene, D gene, clone size, J gene, CDR3 protein. A D gene is named only where the DNA matches it firmly. Clone size appears in some rows only: once, few, many, or a class for an expanded clone.

>TRBV12-3/TRBV12-4|NA|many|TRBJ1-6
CASSFMDSRNSPLHF
>TRBV3-1|NA|NA|TRBJ1-1
CASSQVLGEGRTEAFF
>TRBV12-3/TRBV12-4|TRBD1|many|TRBJ2-7
CASSLGGLGQGVLVPYF
>TRBV5-6|NA|many|TRBJ2-5
CASSFGTETQYF
>TRBV6-1|NA|many|TRBJ2-7
CASSSQGVYEQYF
>TRBV5-1|TRBD2|NA|TRBJ2-5
CASSSSRLAGVQGETQYF
>TRBV6-1|TRBD1|many|TRBJ2-2
CASSPAGTVPTGELFF
>TRBV7-9|NA|many|TRBJ1-2
CASSLAPRGYTF
>TRBV6-5|NA|NA|TRBJ2-1
CASSYDRSYNEQFF
>TRBV7-9|TRBD2|many|TRBJ2-3
CASSYRTSGGTDTQYF
>TRBV30|NA|many|TRBJ2-2
CAWHHPPAGELFF
>TRBV7-3|NA|many|TRBJ2-2
CASSLGQTDTGELFF
>TRBV29-1|NA|many|TRBJ2-1
CSVEDTQRTYNEQFF
>TRBV9|NA|many|TRBJ2-2
CASSGQESNTGELFF
>TRBV30|TRBD1|NA|TRBJ1-1
CAWYRGGLSEAFF
>TRBV6-1|TRBD1|many|TRBJ1-2
CASSSLDRGDGYTF
>TRBV6-1|NA|many|TRBJ1-1
CASSPSGRAEAFF
>TRBV5-1|NA|NA|TRBJ1-6
CASSLSGHLNNSPLHF
>TRBV6-2/TRBV6-3|NA|many|TRBJ2-1
CASSAHYSESNEQFF
>TRBV20-1|NA|many|TRBJ2-7
CSATTRRAPYEQYF
>TRBV5-1|NA|many|TRBJ1-5
CASSLGVGSNQPQHF
>TRBV6-1|TRBD1|many|TRBJ2-7
CASSVRDRAYEQYF
>TRBV11-2|NA|many|TRBJ2-7
CASSPRTGPSYEQYF
>TRBV7-9|NA|NA|TRBJ1-6
CASSLVAGRGSPLHF
>TRBV6-1|NA|NA|TRBJ1-1
CASSEVFRNTEAFF
>TRBV6-6|NA|many|TRBJ2-7
CASSYTVRYEQYF
>TRBV19|NA|many|TRBJ1-5
CASSMTVETSNQPQHF
>TRBV28|TRBD1|many|TRBJ2-7
CASSPRRPGTGRNEQYF
>TRBV7-2|TRBD1|many|TRBJ1-5
CASSLLGTALNQPQHF
>TRBV27|TRBD1|few|TRBJ2-3
CASSPSGTGVLVDTQYF
>TRBV20-1|TRBD2|NA|TRBJ2-7
CSASGRPGEQYF
>TRBV10-1|NA|many|TRBJ1-1
CASSTTRGPTREAFF
>TRBV27|NA|NA|TRBJ2-7
CASSPFGASYEQYF
>TRBV20-1|NA|many|TRBJ2-5
CSATDRQETQYF
>TRBV7-9|TRBD2|NA|TRBJ2-3
CASSPPGLAIVGTDTQYF
>TRBV4-1|TRBD1|many|TRBJ2-7
CASSRTRDRDYEQYF
>TRBV25-1|NA|NA|TRBJ1-5
CASNSQGQPQHF
>TRBV4-1|NA|many|TRBJ1-1
CASSTTGRGRATEAFF
>TRBV6-1|NA|few|TRBJ1-4
CASSYGPGGRKLFF
>TRBV2|NA|NA|TRBJ2-6
CASSEVSGKGANVLTF
>TRBV7-3|TRBD2|many|TRBJ2-3
CASSLNVGAGGRDTQYF
>TRBV30|NA|many|TRBJ1-2
CAWNLGGPYGYTF
>TRBV6-1|NA|many|TRBJ2-1
CASKLGLGFYNEQFF
>TRBV7-8|NA|NA|TRBJ2-1
CASSFINNEQFF
>TRBV5-1|NA|many|TRBJ2-7
CASSLGWEQAAPSYEQYF
>TRBV20-1|NA|many|TRBJ2-1
CSALRRSGASEQFF
>TRBV7-3|NA|few|TRBJ1-3
CASSSAGAPGNTIYF
>TRBV27|TRBD2|many|TRBJ2-1
CASSPAGANEQFF
>TRBV6-1|NA|many|TRBJ2-2
CASSERWAAGELFF